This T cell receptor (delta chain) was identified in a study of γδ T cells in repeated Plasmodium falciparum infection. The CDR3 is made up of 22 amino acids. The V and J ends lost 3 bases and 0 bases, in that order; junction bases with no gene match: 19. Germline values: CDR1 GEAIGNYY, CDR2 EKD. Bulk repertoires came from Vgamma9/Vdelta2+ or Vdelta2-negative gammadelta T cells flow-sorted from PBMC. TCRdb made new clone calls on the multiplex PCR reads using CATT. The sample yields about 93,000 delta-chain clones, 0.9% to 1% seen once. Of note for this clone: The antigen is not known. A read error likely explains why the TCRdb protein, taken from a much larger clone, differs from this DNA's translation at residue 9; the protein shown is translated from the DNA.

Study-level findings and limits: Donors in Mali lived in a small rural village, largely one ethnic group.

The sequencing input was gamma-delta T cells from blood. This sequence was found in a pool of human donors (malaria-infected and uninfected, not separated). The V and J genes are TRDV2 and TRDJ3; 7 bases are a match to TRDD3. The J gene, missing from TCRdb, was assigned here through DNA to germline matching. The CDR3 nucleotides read TGTGCCTGTGACCGTGTACTGGGGAATACGAGACGTAGCTCCTGGGACACCCGACAGATGTTTTTC. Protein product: CACDRVLGNTRRSSWDTRQMFF.